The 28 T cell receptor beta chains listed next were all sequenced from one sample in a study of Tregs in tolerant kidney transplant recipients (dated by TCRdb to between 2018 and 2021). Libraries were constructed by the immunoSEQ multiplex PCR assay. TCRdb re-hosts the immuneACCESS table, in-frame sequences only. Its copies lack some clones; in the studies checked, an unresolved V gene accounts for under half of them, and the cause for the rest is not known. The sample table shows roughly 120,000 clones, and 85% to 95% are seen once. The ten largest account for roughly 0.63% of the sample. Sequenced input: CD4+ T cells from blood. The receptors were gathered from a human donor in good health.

The CDR3 protein is CASRPGTGGNTGELFF. The CDR3 DNA sequence: TGTGCCAGCAGACCTGGGACAGGGGGCAACACCGGGGAGCTGTTTTTT. V is TRBV6-6 and J is TRBJ2-2; TRBD1 agrees at 12 bases. CDR3 length: 16 residues. Trimming took 6 bases from V and 2 from J; bases not matched to a gene: 4. CDR1 and CDR2 from the germline V gene are MNHNY and SVGAGI (reference sequence).

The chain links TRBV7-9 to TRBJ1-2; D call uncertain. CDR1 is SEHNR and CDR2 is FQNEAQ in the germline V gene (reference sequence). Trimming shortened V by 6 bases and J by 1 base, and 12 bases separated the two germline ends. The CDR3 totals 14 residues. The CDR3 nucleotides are TGTGCCAGCAGTGAGAGGGCTATTAACTATGGCTACACCTTC. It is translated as CASSERAINYGYTF.

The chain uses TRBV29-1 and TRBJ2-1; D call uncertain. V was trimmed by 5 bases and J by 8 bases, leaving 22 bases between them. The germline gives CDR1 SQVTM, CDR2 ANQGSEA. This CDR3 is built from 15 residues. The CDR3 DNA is TGCAGCGTTAGTTGGGGATTAGGAAAATATGATGAGCAGTTCTTC. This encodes CSVSWGLGKYDEQFF.

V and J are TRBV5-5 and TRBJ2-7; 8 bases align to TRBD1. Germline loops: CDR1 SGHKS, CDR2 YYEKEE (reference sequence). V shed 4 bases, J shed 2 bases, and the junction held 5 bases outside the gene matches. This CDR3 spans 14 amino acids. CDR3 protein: CASSKWTGTYEQYF. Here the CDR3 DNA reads TGTGCCAGCAGCAAATGGACAGGGACCTACGAGCAGTACTTC.

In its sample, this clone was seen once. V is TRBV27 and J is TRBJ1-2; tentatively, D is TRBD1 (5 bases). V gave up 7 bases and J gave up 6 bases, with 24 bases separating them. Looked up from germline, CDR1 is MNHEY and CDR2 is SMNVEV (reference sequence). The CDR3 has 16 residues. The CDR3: CASIGSGASGANGYTF. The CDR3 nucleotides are TGTGCCAGCATTGGTTCGGGCGCCTCCGGGGCGAATGGCTACACCTTC.

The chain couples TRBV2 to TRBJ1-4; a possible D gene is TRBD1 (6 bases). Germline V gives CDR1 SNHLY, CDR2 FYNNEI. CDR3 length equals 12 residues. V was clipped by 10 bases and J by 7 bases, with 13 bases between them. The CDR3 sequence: CATKGDSEKLFF. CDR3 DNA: TGTGCCACCAAGGGGGATAGTGAAAAACTGTTTTTT.

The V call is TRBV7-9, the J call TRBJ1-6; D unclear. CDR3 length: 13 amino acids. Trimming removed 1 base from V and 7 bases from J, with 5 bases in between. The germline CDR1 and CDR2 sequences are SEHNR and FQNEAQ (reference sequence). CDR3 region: CASSLVGNSPLHF. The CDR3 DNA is TGTGCCAGCAGCTTAGTAGGGAATTCACCCCTCCACTTT. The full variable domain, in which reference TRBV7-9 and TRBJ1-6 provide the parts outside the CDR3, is DTGVSQNPRHKITKRGQNVTFRCDPISEHNRLYWYRQTLGQGPEFLTYFQNEAQLEKSRLLSDRFSAERPKGSFSTLEIQRTEQGDSAMYLCASSLVGNSPLHFGNGTRLTVT.

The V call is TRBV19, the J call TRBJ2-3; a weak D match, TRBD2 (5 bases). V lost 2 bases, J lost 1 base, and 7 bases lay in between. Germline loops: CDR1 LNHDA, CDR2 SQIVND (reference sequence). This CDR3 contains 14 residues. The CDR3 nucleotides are TGTGCCAGTAGTATACGGGGTCGCACAGATACGCAGTATTTT. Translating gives CASSIRGRTDTQYF.

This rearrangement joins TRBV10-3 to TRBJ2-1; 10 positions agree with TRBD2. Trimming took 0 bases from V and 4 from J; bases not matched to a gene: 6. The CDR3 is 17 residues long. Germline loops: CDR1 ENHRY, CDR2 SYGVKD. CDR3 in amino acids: CAISESSGLAEYNEQFF. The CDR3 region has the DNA TGTGCCATCAGTGAGTCGTCCGGACTAGCGGAATACAATGAGCAGTTCTTC.

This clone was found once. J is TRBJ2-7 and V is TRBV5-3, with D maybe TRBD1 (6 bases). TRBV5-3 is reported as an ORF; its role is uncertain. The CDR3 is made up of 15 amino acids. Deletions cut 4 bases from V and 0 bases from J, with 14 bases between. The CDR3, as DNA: TGTGCCAGAAGCCCGGGACATACGAGCTCCTACGAGCAGTACTTC. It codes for CARSPGHTSSYEQYF.

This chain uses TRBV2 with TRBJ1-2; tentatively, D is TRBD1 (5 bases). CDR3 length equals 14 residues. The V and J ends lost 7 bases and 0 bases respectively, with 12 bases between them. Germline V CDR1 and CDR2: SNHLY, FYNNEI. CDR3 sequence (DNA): TGTGCCAGCACCCGACAGAATACTAACTATGGCTACACCTTC. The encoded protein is CASTRQNTNYGYTF.

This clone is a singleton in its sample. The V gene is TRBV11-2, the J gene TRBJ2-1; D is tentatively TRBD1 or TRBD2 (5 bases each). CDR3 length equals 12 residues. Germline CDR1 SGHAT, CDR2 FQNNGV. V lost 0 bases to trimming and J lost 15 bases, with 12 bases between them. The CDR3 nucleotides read TGTGCCAGCAGCTTAGACCCTCGGGGCGCGTTCTTC. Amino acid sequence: CASSLDPRGAFF.

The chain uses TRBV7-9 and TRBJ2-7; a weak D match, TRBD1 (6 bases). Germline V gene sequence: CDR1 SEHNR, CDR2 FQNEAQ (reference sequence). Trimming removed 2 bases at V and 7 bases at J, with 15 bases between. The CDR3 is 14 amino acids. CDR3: CASSLQGKVGEQYF. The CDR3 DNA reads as TGTGCCAGCAGCTTACAGGGGAAAGTTGGAGAGCAGTACTTC.

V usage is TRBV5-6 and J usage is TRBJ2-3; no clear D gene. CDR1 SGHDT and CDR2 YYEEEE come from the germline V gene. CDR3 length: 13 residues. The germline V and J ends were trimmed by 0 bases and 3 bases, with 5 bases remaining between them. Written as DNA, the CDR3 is TGTGCCAGCAGCTTGGCCGGGACAGATACGCAGTATTTT. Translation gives CASSLAGTDTQYF.

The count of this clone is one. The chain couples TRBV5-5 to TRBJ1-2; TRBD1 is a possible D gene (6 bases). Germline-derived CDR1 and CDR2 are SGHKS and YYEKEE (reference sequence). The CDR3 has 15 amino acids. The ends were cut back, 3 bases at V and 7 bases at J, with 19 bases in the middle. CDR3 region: CASSSLPLGAGGYTF. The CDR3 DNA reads TGTGCCAGCAGCTCCCTACCACTGGGGGCGGGTGGCTACACCTTC.

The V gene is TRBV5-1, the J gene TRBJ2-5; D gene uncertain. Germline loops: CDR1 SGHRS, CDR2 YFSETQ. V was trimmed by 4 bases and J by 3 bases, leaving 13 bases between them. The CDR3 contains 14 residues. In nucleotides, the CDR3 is TGCGCCAGCAGCCCTGCTCAGCTCGAAGAGACCCAGTACTTC. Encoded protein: CASSPAQLEETQYF.

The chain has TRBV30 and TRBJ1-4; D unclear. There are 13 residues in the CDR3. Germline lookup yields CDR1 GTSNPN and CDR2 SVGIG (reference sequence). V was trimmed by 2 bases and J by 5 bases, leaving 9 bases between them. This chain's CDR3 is CAWSRAENEKLFF. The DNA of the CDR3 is TGTGCCTGGAGTAGGGCGGAAAATGAAAAACTGTTTTTT.

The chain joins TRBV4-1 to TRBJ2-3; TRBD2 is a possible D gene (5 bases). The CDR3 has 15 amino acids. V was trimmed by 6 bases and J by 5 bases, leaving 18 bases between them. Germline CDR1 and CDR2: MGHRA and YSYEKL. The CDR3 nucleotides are TGCGCCAGCAGTCGGACTGAGGCCCTTCAAGATACGCAGTATTTT. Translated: CASSRTEALQDTQYF.

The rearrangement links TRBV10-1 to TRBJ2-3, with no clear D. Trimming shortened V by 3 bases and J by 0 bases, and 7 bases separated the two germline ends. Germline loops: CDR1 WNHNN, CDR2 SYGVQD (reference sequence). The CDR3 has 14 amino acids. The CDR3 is CASSDSASTDTQYF. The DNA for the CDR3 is TGCGCCAGCAGTGATTCAGCTAGCACAGATACGCAGTATTTT.

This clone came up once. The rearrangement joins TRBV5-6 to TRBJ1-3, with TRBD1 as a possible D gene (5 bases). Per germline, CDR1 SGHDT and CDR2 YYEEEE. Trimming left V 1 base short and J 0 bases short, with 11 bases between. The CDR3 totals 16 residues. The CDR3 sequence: CASSLRGTPSGNTIYF. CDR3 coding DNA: TGTGCCAGCAGCTTGCGGGGGACCCCCTCTGGAAACACCATATATTTT.

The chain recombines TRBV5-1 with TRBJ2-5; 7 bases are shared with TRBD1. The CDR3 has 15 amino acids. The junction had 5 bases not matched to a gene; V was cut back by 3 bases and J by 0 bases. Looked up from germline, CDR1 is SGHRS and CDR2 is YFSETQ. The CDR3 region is CASSSNDRDQETQYF. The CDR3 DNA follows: TGCGCCAGCAGCTCGAATGACAGGGACCAAGAGACCCAGTACTTC.

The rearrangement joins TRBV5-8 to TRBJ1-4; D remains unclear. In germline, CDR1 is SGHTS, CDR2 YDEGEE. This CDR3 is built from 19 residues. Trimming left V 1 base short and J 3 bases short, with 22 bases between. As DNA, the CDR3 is TGTGCCAGCAGCTTGCATCCCGGCAACCCACCGTCTGCTAATGAAAAACTGTTTTTT. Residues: CASSLHPGNPPSANEKLFF.

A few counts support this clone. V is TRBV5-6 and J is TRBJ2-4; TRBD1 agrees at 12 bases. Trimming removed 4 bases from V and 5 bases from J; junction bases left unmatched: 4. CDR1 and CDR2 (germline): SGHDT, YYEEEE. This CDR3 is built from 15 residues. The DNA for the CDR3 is TGTGCCAGCAGCAGGGGACAGGGGGCTGAAAACATTCAGTACTTC. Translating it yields CASSRGQGAENIQYF.

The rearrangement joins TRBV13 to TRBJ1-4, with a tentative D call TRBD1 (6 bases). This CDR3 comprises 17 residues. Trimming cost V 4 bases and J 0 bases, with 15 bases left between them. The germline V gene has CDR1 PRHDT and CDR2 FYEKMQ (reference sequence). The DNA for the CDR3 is TGTGCCAGCAGCTCGCGGGGGGCCCCCGCAACTAATGAAAAACTGTTTTTT. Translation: CASSSRGAPATNEKLFF.

CDR3 sequence (DNA): TGTGCCAGCAGCCGACCACTCACAGGGACAGATACGCAGTATTTT. Translation gives CASSRPLTGTDTQYF. The chain couples TRBV7-8 to TRBJ2-3; perhaps TRBD1 as D (6 bases). Deletions cut 5 bases from V and 3 bases from J, with 15 bases between. The CDR3 is 15 amino acids. The V gene's germline CDR1 is SGHVS and CDR2 FQNEAQ.

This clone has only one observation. The CDR3 DNA follows: TGTGCCACCAGCACCCTCCCCTGGACAGGGTCTGGGGCCAACGTCCTGACTTTC. This codes for CATSTLPWTGSGANVLTF. This rearrangement joins TRBV15 to TRBJ2-6, with TRBD1 identical over 8 bases. The CDR3 contains 18 residues. J lost 1 base, V lost 4 bases, and 9 bases had no gene match. CDR1 is LNHNV, CDR2 YYDKDF, per germline (reference sequence). Full variable domain (outside the CDR3, taken from reference TRBV15 and TRBJ2-6): DAMVIQNPRYQVTQFGKPVTLSCSQTLNHNVMYWYQQKSSQAPKLLFHYYDKDFNNEADTPDNFQSRRPNTSFCFLDIRSPGLGDTAMYLCATSTLPWTGSGANVLTFGAGSRLTVL.

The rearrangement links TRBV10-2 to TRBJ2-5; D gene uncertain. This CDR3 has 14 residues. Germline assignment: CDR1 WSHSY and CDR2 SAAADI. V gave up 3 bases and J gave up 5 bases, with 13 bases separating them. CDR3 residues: CASSDWLGWETQYF. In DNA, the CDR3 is TGCGCCAGCAGTGATTGGCTTGGGTGGGAGACCCAGTACTTC.

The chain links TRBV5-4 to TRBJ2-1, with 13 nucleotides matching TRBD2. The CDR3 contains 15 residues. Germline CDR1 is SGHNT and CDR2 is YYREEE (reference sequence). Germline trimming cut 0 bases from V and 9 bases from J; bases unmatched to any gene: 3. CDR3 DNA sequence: TGTGCCAGCAGCTTGGGGACTAGCGGGAGTCGTGAGCAGTTCTTC. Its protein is CASSLGTSGSREQFF. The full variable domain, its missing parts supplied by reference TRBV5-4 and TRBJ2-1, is ETGVTQSPTHLIKTRGQQVTLRCSSQSGHNTVSWYQQALGQGPQFIFQYYREEENGRGNFPPRFSGLQFPNYSSELNVNALELDDSALYLCASSLGTSGSREQFFGPGTRLTVL.